The clone carrying this T cell receptor beta chain was found a few times. The antigen is undetermined. These data belong to a study of T cells after yellow fever vaccination. A process of 5'RACE template switching, which added a universal primer site and UMIs, was used to make TCR cDNA. Using its own MiXCR run on the 5' RACE reads, TCRdb lists one record per CDR3 protein. The data hold a few hundred thousand distinct CDR3 sequences, with under 7.5% observed a single time. General study findings and limits: Most clones from primary vaccination were detected again post-booster (roughly 96% CD4, roughly 85% CD8). A weaker but faster secondary response was observed, peaking on day 5 versus 15.

The length of the CDR3 is 18 residues. Germline assignment: CDR1 SGHVS and CDR2 FQNEAQ. Trimming left V 6 bases short and J 0 bases short, with 21 bases between. This clonotype originated in a man between 25 and 39 years old who received the YFV17D yellow fever vaccine. Sample: PBMCs, taken 5 days after the yellow fever booster vaccination. The rearrangement joins TRBV7-8 to TRBJ2-1; D possibly corresponds to TRBD1 (5 bases). CDR3 DNA sequence: TGTGCCAGCAGACCAACCCAGGGCGCGACTCCCTCCTACAATGAGCAGTTCTTC. This gives the protein CASRPTQGATPSYNEQFF.